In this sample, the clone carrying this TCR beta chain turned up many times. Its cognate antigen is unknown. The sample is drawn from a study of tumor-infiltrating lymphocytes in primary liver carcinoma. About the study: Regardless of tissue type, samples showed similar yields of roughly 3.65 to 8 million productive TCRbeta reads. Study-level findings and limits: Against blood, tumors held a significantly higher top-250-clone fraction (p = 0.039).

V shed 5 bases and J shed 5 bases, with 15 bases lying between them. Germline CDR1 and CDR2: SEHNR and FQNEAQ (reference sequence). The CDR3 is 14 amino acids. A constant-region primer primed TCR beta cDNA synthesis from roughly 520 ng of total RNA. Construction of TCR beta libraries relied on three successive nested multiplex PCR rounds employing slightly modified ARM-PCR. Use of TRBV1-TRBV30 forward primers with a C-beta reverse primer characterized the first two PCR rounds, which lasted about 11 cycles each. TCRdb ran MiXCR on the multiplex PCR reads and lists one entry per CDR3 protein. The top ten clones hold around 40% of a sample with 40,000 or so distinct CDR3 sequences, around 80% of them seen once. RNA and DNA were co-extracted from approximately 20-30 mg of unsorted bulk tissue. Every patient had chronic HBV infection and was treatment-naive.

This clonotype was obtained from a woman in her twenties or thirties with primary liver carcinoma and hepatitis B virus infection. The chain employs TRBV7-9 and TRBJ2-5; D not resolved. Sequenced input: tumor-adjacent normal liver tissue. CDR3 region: CASSPIGLGETQYF. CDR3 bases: TGTGCCAGCAGCCCCATAGGGTTAGGGGAGACCCAGTACTTC.